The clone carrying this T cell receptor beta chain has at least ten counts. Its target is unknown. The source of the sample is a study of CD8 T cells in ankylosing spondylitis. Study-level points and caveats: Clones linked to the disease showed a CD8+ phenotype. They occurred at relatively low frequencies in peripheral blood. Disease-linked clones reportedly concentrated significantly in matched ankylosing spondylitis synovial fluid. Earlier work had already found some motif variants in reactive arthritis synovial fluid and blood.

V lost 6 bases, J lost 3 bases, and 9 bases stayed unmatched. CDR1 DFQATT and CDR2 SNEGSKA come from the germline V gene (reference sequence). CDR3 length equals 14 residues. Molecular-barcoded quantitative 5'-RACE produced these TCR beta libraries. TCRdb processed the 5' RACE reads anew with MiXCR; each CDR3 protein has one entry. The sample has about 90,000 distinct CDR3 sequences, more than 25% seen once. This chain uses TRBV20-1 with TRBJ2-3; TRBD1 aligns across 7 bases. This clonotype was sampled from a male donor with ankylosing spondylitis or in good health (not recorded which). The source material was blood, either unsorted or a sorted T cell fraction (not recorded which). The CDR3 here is CSALNRDRTDTQYF. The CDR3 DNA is TGCAGTGCGCTCAACAGGGACAGAACAGATACGCAGTATTTT.